The 15 T cell receptor beta chains given below trace back to one sample, sequenced in a study of read filtering for tumor transcriptome and immune sequencing. This library used approximately 0.4 ug RNA and molecular barcoded adaptors spanning alpha/delta and beta/gamma chains. TCRdb re-called the reads through MiXCR, storing one row per CDR3 protein. In the table there are fewer than 100,000 distinct CDR3 sequences, 9% to 15% of which are singletons. Sample: a population of CD138-negative cells sorted from bone marrow. The receptors were gathered from a donor older than 35 with multiple myeloma.

This clonotype was seen many times. CDR3 DNA sequence: TGCAGTGCTCTAGGCAGACAACTAGATACGCAGTATTTT. It is translated as CSALGRQLDTQYF. V and J are TRBV20-1 and TRBJ2-3; D unclear. This CDR3 has 13 residues. The germline CDR1 and CDR2 sequences are DFQATT and SNEGSKA (reference sequence). V gave up 5 bases and J gave up 5 bases, with 14 bases separating them.

This clonotype was found many times. The chain joins TRBV11-2 to TRBJ2-2, with unresolved D. V was clipped by 5 bases and J by 0 bases, with 13 bases between them. The CDR3 is made up of 16 amino acids. CDR1 and CDR2 (germline): SGHAT, FQNNGV. CDR3 loop: CASSAADISNTGELFF. DNA for the CDR3: TGTGCCAGCAGCGCCGCGGATATTTCGAACACCGGGGAGCTGTTTTTT.

In its sample, this clonotype was seen many times. This chain links TRBV24-1 with TRBJ2-5, with TRBD1 matching 9 bases. The CDR3 loop spans 14 amino acids. Germline values: CDR1 KGHDR, CDR2 SFDVKD. With 3 bases clipped from V and 5 bases from J, the junction kept 3 bases outside the gene matches. The CDR3 nucleotides read TGTGCCACCAGTGATAGGACAGGGGTCGAGACCCAGTACTTC. This codes for CATSDRTGVETQYF.

This clonotype was observed many times. The chain employs TRBV6-1 and TRBJ1-4; D call uncertain. CDR1 and CDR2 (germline): MNHNS, SASEGT. The V and J ends lost 7 bases and 5 bases respectively, with 11 bases between them. The CDR3 has 13 amino acids. CDR3 sequence reads: CASKVTDNEKLFF. In DNA, the CDR3 is TGTGCCAGCAAGGTTACCGACAATGAAAAACTGTTTTTT.

This clonotype was seen at least ten times. This chain joins TRBV5-1 and TRBJ2-5, with D maybe TRBD1 (6 bases). The CDR3 sequence is 16 residues long. V lost 6 bases and J 4 bases, leaving 22 bases between the germline ends. Germline loops: CDR1 SGHRS, CDR2 YFSETQ. Here the CDR3 DNA reads TGCGCCAGCACATTAGGGGTACAGGGAAGCGGAGAGACCCAGTACTTC. Encoded protein: CASTLGVQGSGETQYF. Filled out from reference TRBV5-1 and TRBJ2-5, the complete variable domain reads KAGVTQTPRYLIKTRGQQVTLSCSPISGHRSVSWYQQTPGQGLQFLFEYFSETQRNKGNFPGRFSGRQFSNSRSEMNVSTLELGDSALYLCASTLGVQGSGETQYFGPGTRLLVL.

Many counts were recorded for this clonotype. The rearrangement joins TRBV5-1 to TRBJ2-5; TRBD2 aligns across 11 bases. This CDR3 has 16 residues. CDR1 is SGHRS, CDR2 YFSETQ, per germline. The trim removed 4 bases at V and 2 bases at J, leaving 7 bases unmatched. CDR3 coding DNA: TGCGCCAGCAGCACTTTGACTAGCGGGGTACAAGAGACCCAGTACTTC. This gives the protein CASSTLTSGVQETQYF.

This clonotype was seen ten or more times. This sequence may be a read error, since a much larger clone differs from it by one base. J is TRBJ2-1 and V is TRBV7-2, with D perhaps matching TRBD2 (6 bases). Germline V gene lookup returns CDR1 SGHTA and CDR2 FQGNSA. V was cut by 3 bases and J by 6 bases, with 15 bases left in between. This CDR3 is built from 15 residues. The CDR3 bases are TGTGCCAGCAGCTTGGGTGCTAGCGAAACCAATGAGCAGTTCTTC. Protein: CASSLGASETNEQFF. Full variable domain (missing parts from reference TRBV7-2 and TRBJ2-1): GAGVSQSPSNKVTEKGKDVELRCDPISGHTALYWYRQSLGQGLEFLIYFQGNSAPDKSGLPSDRFSAERTGGSVSTLTIQRTQQEDSAVYLCASSLGASETNEQFFGPGTRLTVL.

The V call is TRBV7-9, the J call TRBJ2-3; a weak D match, TRBD1 (6 bases). V lost 6 bases to trimming and J lost 0 bases, with 13 bases between them. This CDR3 is built from 15 residues. The germline gives CDR1 SEHNR, CDR2 FQNEAQ (reference sequence). This chain's CDR3 is CASRARTASTDTQYF. CDR3 coding DNA: TGTGCCAGCAGGGCCCGGACAGCTAGCACAGATACGCAGTATTTT.

About this clonotype itself: Compared with germline, one end of the junction differs, possibly owing to a read error. The chain is built from TRBV12-5 and TRBJ2-1; D might be TRBD2 (5 bases). The CDR3 extends over 12 amino acids. Germline CDR1 and CDR2: LGHNT and FRNRAP. The DNA for the CDR3 is TGTACTAGTGGTTCCGCCTTGAATGAGCAGTTCTTC. This codes for CTSGSALNEQFF.

This clonotype was observed many times. The chain uses TRBV7-2 and TRBJ2-1; the match to TRBD2 covers 8 bases. This CDR3 has 17 residues. With 4 bases clipped from V and 8 bases from J, the junction kept 16 bases outside the gene matches. Per the germline V gene, CDR1 is SGHTA and CDR2 is FQGNSA. CDR3 DNA: TGTGCCAGCAGCTCGCCCGAGCGGGAGCTACTTCGGGATGAGCAGTTCTTC. It is translated as CASSSPERELLRDEQFF.

In its sample, this clonotype was seen many times. J is TRBJ1-1 and V is TRBV29-1; D not certain. The CDR3 spans 13 residues. V dropped 2 bases and J dropped 1 base, with 8 bases sitting between them. CDR1 SQVTM and CDR2 ANQGSEA come from the germline V gene. CDR3 nucleotide sequence: TGCAGCGTTGAAAGGCAGACGAACACTGAAGCTTTCTTT. Translation gives CSVERQTNTEAFF.

This clonotype was detected many times. The chain recombines TRBV9 with TRBJ2-3, with 9 positions matching TRBD1. The CDR3 is 16 amino acids. Germline loops: CDR1 SGDLS, CDR2 YYNGEE. V gave up 3 bases and J gave up 2 bases; unmatched junction bases: 7. The CDR3 sequence: CASSASQQGATDTQYF. CDR3 coding DNA: TGTGCCAGCAGCGCAAGTCAACAGGGGGCCACAGATACGCAGTATTTT. The full variable domain, completed using reference TRBV9 and TRBJ2-3, is DSGVTQTPKHLITATGQRVTLRCSPRSGDLSVYWYQQSLDQGLQFLIQYYNGEERAKGNILERFSAQQFPDLHSELNLSSLELGDSALYFCASSASQQGATDTQYFGPGTRLTVL.

Many counts were recorded for this clonotype. V is TRBV5-1 and J is TRBJ2-2, with 7 bases identical to TRBD2. The germline CDR1 and CDR2 sequences are SGHRS and YFSETQ. The CDR3 contains 16 residues. The V segment lost 2 bases and the J segment 2 bases; nucleotides outside the gene matches: 6. CDR3: CASSLPGLENTGELFF. CDR3 coding DNA: TGCGCCAGCAGCTTACCCGGACTAGAAAACACCGGGGAGCTGTTTTTT. Together with reference TRBV5-1 and TRBJ2-2, the CDR3 gives the full variable domain: KAGVTQTPRYLIKTRGQQVTLSCSPISGHRSVSWYQQTPGQGLQFLFEYFSETQRNKGNFPGRFSGRQFSNSRSEMNVSTLELGDSALYLCASSLPGLENTGELFFGEGSRLTVL.

Many counts were recorded for this clonotype. V gene TRBV23-1 combines with J gene TRBJ2-1, with D possibly TRBD2 on 6 matching bases. TRBV23-1 is an ORF, with its function uncertain. Trimming stripped 1 base from V and 7 bases from J, with 17 bases between. This CDR3 comprises 16 residues. CDR3 in DNA: TGCGCCAGCAGTCAATTCTCCCGGGAGAGGGGAAATGAGCAGTTCTTC. Its translation: CASSQFSRERGNEQFF.

This clonotype was picked up a small number of times. The chain joins TRBV15 to TRBJ2-7; D is possibly TRBD1 (6 bases). CDR1 is LNHNV, CDR2 YYDKDF, per germline (reference sequence). CDR3 length: 15 residues. V lost 3 bases to trimming and J lost 3 bases, with 15 bases between them. The CDR3 here is CATSRVNRVDYEQYF. Here the CDR3 DNA reads TGTGCCACCAGCAGGGTTAACAGGGTGGACTACGAGCAGTACTTC.